This T cell receptor beta chain was retrieved from a study of cytotoxic CD8 clonotypes in ibrutinib-treated CLL. Study information: Recorded responses included approximately 25 partial and 2 complete; following median approximately 5.5 years, 14 stayed remitted and some 12 progressed. It was after a median about 12 months of treatment, range 6 to 36, that response samples were taken.

Sequencing used immunoSEQ multiplex PCR; TCRdb keeps in-frame clones, though not all of them. The repertoire consists of fewer than 90,000 clones, with roughly 86% occurring once and the leading ten covering around 5%. Whole-study results and caveats: Contraction or stability on treatment characterized the public clonotypes, which were uncommon. A difference in sampling times existed between sustained-remission and progressing patients.

The CDR3 covers 13 residues. Germline assignment: CDR1 MNHNS and CDR2 SASEGT. Unmatched junction bases numbered 4, after V lost 10 bases and J lost 4 bases. This clone has only one observation. What it binds is not known. This chain connects TRBV6-1 to TRBJ2-2, with TRBD1 identical over 9 bases. The receptor comes from a human donor with chronic lymphocytic leukemia. The starting material was PBMCs, obtained before ibrutinib treatment. CDR3 bases: TGTGCCACGGGACAGGGTGTCACCGGGGAGCTGTTTTTT. This sequence encodes CATGQGVTGELFF.